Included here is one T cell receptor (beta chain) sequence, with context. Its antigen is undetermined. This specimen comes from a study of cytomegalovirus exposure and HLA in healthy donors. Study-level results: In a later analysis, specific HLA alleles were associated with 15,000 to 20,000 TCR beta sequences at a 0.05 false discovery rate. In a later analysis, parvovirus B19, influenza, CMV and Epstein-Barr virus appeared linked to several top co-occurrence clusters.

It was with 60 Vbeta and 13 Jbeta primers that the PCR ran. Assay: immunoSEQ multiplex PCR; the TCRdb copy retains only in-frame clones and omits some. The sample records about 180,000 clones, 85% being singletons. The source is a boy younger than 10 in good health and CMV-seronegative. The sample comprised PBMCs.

CDR3 sequence reads: CASSQGIMNTEAFF. The CDR3, as DNA: TGTGCCAGCTCACAGGGGATAATGAACACTGAAGCTTTCTTT. This chain uses TRBV6-6 with TRBJ1-1; 7 bases line up with TRBD1. This CDR3 comprises 14 residues. CDR1 MNHNY and CDR2 SVGAGI come from the germline V gene (reference sequence). V trimming: 8 bases; J trimming: 0 bases; junction bases outside the gene matches: 6.